This is a list of T cell receptor beta chains from one sample in a study of blood T cell repertoires in COVID-19. The table came from immunoSEQ multiplex PCR; TCRdb's copy has only in-frame clones and leaves some out. The table includes more than 120,000 clones, approximately 84% detected once. The sample taken for sequencing was peripheral blood. The receptors stem from a human donor with acute or convalescent COVID-19. The donor label of this sample is uncertain. Each CDR3 is given with its conserved first and last residue. The order of the fields is clone size, D gene, V gene, J gene, CDR3 DNA, CDR3 protein. The D gene is left open where the match is weak. The size of a clone is reported for some rows only, either as once, few or many, or as a class for expanded clones.

abundance: .; d_gene: .; v_gene: TRBV18; j_gene: TRBJ1-2; CDR3nt: TGTGCCAGCTCAAGGGAAACAGGAGCTAACTATGGCTACACCTTC; CDR3aa: CASSRETGANYGYTF
abundance: .; d_gene: TRBD2; v_gene: TRBV2; j_gene: TRBJ2-3; CDR3nt: TGTGCCAGCAGGCTAGCGGGATATAGCACAGATACGCAGTATTTT; CDR3aa: CASRLAGYSTDTQYF
abundance: .; d_gene: .; v_gene: TRBV5-4; j_gene: TRBJ2-7; CDR3nt: TGTGCCAGCAGCTTGGTTATAGGGGTTGACGAGCAGTACTTC; CDR3aa: CASSLVIGVDEQYF
abundance: few; d_gene: .; v_gene: TRBV19; j_gene: TRBJ1-1; CDR3nt: TGTGCCAGTAGTATTGGATCGGGGATGAACACTGAAGCTTTCTTT; CDR3aa: CASSIGSGMNTEAFF
abundance: .; d_gene: .; v_gene: TRBV6-6; j_gene: TRBJ2-3; CDR3nt: TGTGCCAGCAGTATAATGGAGCTCGGAACAGATACGCAGTATTTT; CDR3aa: CASSIMELGTDTQYF
abundance: .; d_gene: TRBD1; v_gene: TRBV7-9; j_gene: TRBJ1-3; CDR3nt: TGTGCCAGCAGCTTATTATCAAGAGATCGGGACAGGTCGATTTTT; CDR3aa: CASSLLSRDRDRSIF
abundance: .; d_gene: TRBD1; v_gene: TRBV5-4; j_gene: TRBJ1-2; CDR3nt: TGTGCCAGCAGCTCGGGACAGAGCTATGGCTACACCTTC; CDR3aa: CASSSGQSYGYTF
abundance: .; d_gene: .; v_gene: TRBV19; j_gene: TRBJ1-3; CDR3nt: TGTGCCAGTAGCATAAACCCCCAGGGCAGCTCTGGAAACACCATATATTTT; CDR3aa: CASSINPQGSSGNTIYF
abundance: .; d_gene: TRBD2; v_gene: TRBV24-1; j_gene: TRBJ2-3; CDR3nt: TGTGCCACCAGTGATTGGACTAGCGGGAGTCGGGATACGCAGTATTTT; CDR3aa: CATSDWTSGSRDTQYF
abundance: .; d_gene: .; v_gene: TRBV7-3; j_gene: TRBJ1-3; CDR3nt: TGTGCCAGCAGCTCTACAGGGACTGGAAACACCATATATTTT; CDR3aa: CASSSTGTGNTIYF